These T cell receptor beta chains were read from a single sample in a study of post-analysis software for immune sequencing data. TCRdb re-analysed the PCR reads in MiXCR, keeping a single row per CDR3 protein. Of about 460,000 distinct CDR3 sequences detected, less than 45% appear once; the ten largest clones hold about 12%. Sequenced input: blood. These receptors were obtained from a girl aged 5-17 years with multiple sclerosis. Each CDR3 is given with its conserved first and last residue. Each record gives: clone size, CDR3 length, J gene, V gene, D gene, CDR3 protein, CDR3 DNA. The D gene is left open where the match is weak. Only part of the rows carry a size: once, few, many, or a class if the clone is expanded.

few | 14 | TRBJ2-1 | TRBV7-3 | . | CASSLKPGGNEQFF | TGTGCCAGCAGCTTAAAGCCCGGAGGGAATGAGCAGTTCTTC
. | 12 | TRBJ2-1 | TRBV29-1 | . | CSANTVGSEQFF | TGCAGCGCAAACACAGTAGGGAGTGAGCAGTTCTTC
. | 14 | TRBJ2-7 | TRBV20-1 | TRBD2 | CSAAPSGRAYGQYF | TGCAGTGCTGCACCTAGCGGGAGGGCCTACGGGCAGTACTTC
few | 15 | TRBJ2-5 | TRBV7-2 | . | CASSLPIRKSETQYF | TGTGCCAGCAGCCTCCCCATAAGGAAATCAGAGACCCAGTACTTC
. | 14 | TRBJ2-5 | TRBV7-2 | . | CASSKVRDQETQYF | TGTGCCAGCAGCAAAGTCAGGGACCAAGAGACCCAGTACTTC
few | 13 | TRBJ1-2 | TRBV7-9 | . | CASSLRETGGYTF | TGTGCCAGCAGCCTCCGGGAGACTGGTGGCTACACCTTC
. | 18 | TRBJ2-5 | TRBV20-1 | TRBD2 | CSATPPGLAGVWKETQYF | TGCAGTGCTACACCCCCGGGACTAGCGGGAGTTTGGAAAGAGACCCAGTACTTC
many | 11 | TRBJ1-1 | TRBV27 | . | CASRRGAEAFF | TGTGCCAGCAGAAGGGGGGCTGAAGCTTTCTTT
. | 15 | TRBJ1-1 | TRBV28 | TRBD1 | CASSNLPGGDTEAFF | TGTGCCAGCAGTAATCTCCCAGGGGGGGACACTGAAGCTTTCTTT
. | 16 | TRBJ1-6 | TRBV27 | . | CASRVGGRIWHSPLHF | TGTGCCAGCCGCGTGGGGGGCAGAATTTGGCATTCACCCCTCCACTTT
. | 15 | TRBJ1-4 | TRBV12-3/TRBV12-4 | . | CASSSLRGTNEKLFF | TGTGCCAGCAGTTCCCTCAGGGGAACTAATGAAAAACTGTTTTTT
few | 15 | TRBJ1-2 | TRBV12-5 | . | CTSGPSPTTNYGYTF | TGTACTAGTGGTCCCTCCCCGACAACTAACTATGGCTACACCTTC
few | 14 | TRBJ2-3 | TRBV28 | TRBD2 | CASSSGGARDTQYF | TGTGCCAGCAGCTCCGGGGGGGCGAGAGATACGCAGTATTTT
. | 21 | TRBJ2-6 | TRBV24-1 | TRBD2 | CATSDSLSSGTYISGANVLTF | TGTGCCACCAGTGATTCCCTATCTAGCGGAACCTATATCTCTGGGGCCAACGTCCTGACTTTC
few | 18 | TRBJ2-6 | TRBV20-1 | TRBD2 | CSARAIAGGSSGANVLTF | TGCAGTGCTAGGGCCATAGCGGGAGGGAGCTCTGGGGCCAACGTCCTGACTTTC
few | 14 | TRBJ2-7 | TRBV5-6 | . | CASSRAGTNYEQYF | TGTGCCAGCAGTCGCGCCGGGACAAATTACGAGCAGTACTTC
. | 19 | TRBJ2-1 | TRBV12-3/TRBV12-4 | TRBD2 | CTSSLTSGRVLPDYNEQFF | TGTACCAGCAGTTTGACTAGCGGGAGGGTTTTGCCCGATTACAATGAGCAGTTCTTC
. | 15 | TRBJ1-5 | TRBV25-1 | . | CASSWRDRLEQPQHF | TGTGCCAGCAGTTGGCGAGACAGGCTGGAACAGCCCCAGCATTTT
. | 11 | TRBJ2-1 | TRBV20-1 | . | CSARNPGEQFF | TGCAGTGCTAGAAACCCCGGCGAGCAGTTCTTC
once | 11 | TRBJ1-1 | TRBV28 | . | CANIQNTEAFF | TGTGCCAACATTCAGAACACTGAAGCTTTCTTT
. | 17 | TRBJ2-5 | TRBV7-2 | TRBD2 | CASSFVPLTSGQETQYF | TGTGCCAGCAGCTTCGTACCCCTGACTAGCGGACAAGAGACCCAGTACTTC
. | 14 | TRBJ2-7 | TRBV5-1 | TRBD2 | CASSLVAGTYEQYF | TGCGCCAGCAGCTTGGTAGCGGGGACATACGAGCAGTACTTC
many | 14 | TRBJ2-3 | TRBV5-1 | . | CASSLGGDTDTQYF | TGTGCCAGCAGCTTGGGCGGAGACACAGATACGCAGTATTTT
. | 15 | TRBJ2-5 | TRBV4-2 | . | CASSPTDSYRETQYF | TGTGCCAGCAGCCCGACGGACAGCTATAGAGAGACCCAGTACTTC
. | 16 | TRBJ2-1 | TRBV6-5 | TRBD2 | CASSYASGRMGNEQFF | TGTGCCAGCAGTTACGCTAGCGGGAGGATGGGCAATGAGCAGTTCTTC
few | 13 | TRBJ2-3 | TRBV12-3/TRBV12-4 | . | CASSVQGGDTQYF | TGTGCCAGCAGTGTCCAAGGGGGAGATACGCAGTATTTT
. | 14 | TRBJ2-1 | TRBV20-1 | . | CSASNSRAYNEQFF | TGCAGTGCTAGTAATAGTCGTGCGTACAATGAGCAGTTCTTC
. | 17 | TRBJ1-1 | TRBV29-1 | . | CSVEDRGRGSEYTEAFF | TGCAGCGTTGAAGATCGAGGCAGGGGATCGGAGTACACTGAAGCTTTCTTT
. | 16 | TRBJ2-7 | TRBV12-3/TRBV12-4 | TRBD1 | CASSPPGQGSSYEQYF | TGTGCCAGCAGTCCTCCGGGACAGGGGAGCTCCTACGAGCAGTACTTC
once | 12 | TRBJ2-7 | TRBV29-1 | TRBD2 | CSVRLAPCEQYF | TGCAGCGTTCGACTAGCGCCTTGCGAGCAGTACTTC
. | 14 | TRBJ2-3 | TRBV18 | . | CASSPRGNTDTQYF | TGTGCCAGCTCACCACGTGGCAACACAGATACGCAGTATTTT
. | 14 | TRBJ2-1 | TRBV29-1 | TRBD1 | CSARQGFSYNEQFF | TGCAGCGCCCGACAGGGATTCTCCTACAATGAGCAGTTCTTC
. | 15 | TRBJ2-1 | TRBV20-1 | . | CSARDSGRSYNEQFF | TGCAGTGCTAGAGATAGCGGACGCTCCTACAATGAGCAGTTCTTC
. | 15 | TRBJ2-3 | TRBV4-1 | TRBD2 | CASSPQAGAADTQYF | TGCGCCAGCAGCCCGCAAGCGGGAGCGGCAGATACGCAGTATTTT
. | 15 | TRBJ2-5 | TRBV7-7 | TRBD1 | CASSLGQGAQETQYF | TGTGCTAGCAGCTTAGGACAGGGAGCCCAAGAGACCCAGTACTTC
. | 17 | TRBJ2-1 | TRBV7-3 | TRBD2 | CASSLLPGTSGHNEQFF | TGTGCCAGCAGCTTACTGCCCGGGACTAGCGGGCACAATGAGCAGTTCTTC
. | 14 | TRBJ2-5 | TRBV12-3/TRBV12-4 | . | CASRRGPDQETQYF | TGTGCCAGCAGACGTGGCCCTGACCAAGAGACCCAGTACTTC
few | 15 | TRBJ2-7 | TRBV5-1 | . | CASSLAQGSNLEQYF | TGCGCCAGCAGCTTGGCCCAGGGATCGAACCTCGAGCAGTACTTC
. | 18 | TRBJ2-3 | TRBV6-1 | . | CASSPLDGRPTSTDTQYF | TGTGCCAGCAGTCCGCTGGACGGGAGACCTACTAGCACAGATACGCAGTATTTT
. | 13 | TRBJ2-3 | TRBV20-1 | TRBD1 | CSARIQGTDTQYF | TGCAGTGCTAGGATACAGGGGACAGATACGCAGTATTTT
once | 14 | TRBJ1-5 | TRBV28 | TRBD1 | CASSDRGLGQPQHF | TGTGCCAGCTCAGACAGGGGGCTCGGTCAGCCCCAGCATTTT
few | 16 | TRBJ2-1 | TRBV4-1 | TRBD2 | CASSPGASGMYNEQFF | TGCGCCAGCAGCCCTGGGGCTAGCGGAATGTACAATGAGCAGTTCTTC
. | 10 | TRBJ2-7 | TRBV20-1 | . | CSVKSYEQYF | TGCAGTGTTAAAAGCTACGAGCAGTACTTC
few | 14 | TRBJ2-7 | TRBV20-1 | . | CSASIPAGSYEQYF | TGCAGTGCTAGTATTCCAGCGGGTTCCTACGAGCAGTACTTC
. | 15 | TRBJ2-7 | TRBV28 | . | CASSPYSDATYEQYF | TGTGCCAGCAGTCCTTATTCCGACGCAACCTACGAGCAGTACTTC
many | 15 | TRBJ2-1 | TRBV12-3/TRBV12-4 | TRBD2 | CASSPGLAGDNEQFF | TGTGCCAGCAGTCCAGGACTAGCGGGGGACAATGAGCAGTTCTTC
. | 12 | TRBJ2-1 | TRBV20-1 | . | CSLQGRYNEQFF | TGCAGCCTACAAGGCCGCTACAATGAGCAGTTCTTC
. | 12 | TRBJ2-1 | TRBV12-3/TRBV12-4 | . | CASRRGYLEQFF | TGTGCCAGCAGGCGGGGTTATCTTGAGCAGTTCTTC
many | 15 | TRBJ2-7 | TRBV4-1 | . | CASSQDRAVTYEQYF | TGCGCCAGCAGCCAAGACAGGGCTGTTACCTACGAGCAGTACTTC
. | 14 | TRBJ1-2 | TRBV7-2 | . | CASSSLGGGYGYTF | TGTGCCAGCAGCTCCCTTGGGGGTGGGTATGGCTACACCTTC
few | 16 | TRBJ2-7 | TRBV10-1 | . | CASNLCGNPFSYEQYF | TGCGCCAGCAATTTATGCGGGAACCCTTTCTCCTACGAGCAGTACTTC
. | 15 | TRBJ2-1 | TRBV20-1 | TRBD2 | CSAFRRTSGYNEQFF | TGCAGTGCTTTCCGCCGGACTAGCGGATACAATGAGCAGTTCTTC
. | 12 | TRBJ1-5 | TRBV20-1 | . | CSAMTENQPQHF | TGCAGTGCTATGACAGAGAATCAGCCCCAGCATTTT